This TCR beta chain was identified during a study of OX40 agonist ivuxolimab in advanced cancers. Study-wide context: A history of anti-PD-1, anti-PD-L1 or anti-CTLA-4 therapy was acceptable, and roughly 40% had some.

About this clone: The antigen remains unidentified.

With autoimmune disease history or systemic immunosuppression, patients were excluded. Germline loops: CDR1 MNHEY, CDR2 SMNVEV (reference sequence). With 3 bases removed from V and 0 bases from J, the gap between germline ends came to 8 bases. CDR3 length equals 14 residues. Whole-study findings and limits: The study observed clonal expansion of CD4+ and CD8+ blood T cells by week 6 at 0.1 to 3.0 mg/kg.

TCRdb's copy holds only in-frame clones and misses some; the assay was immunoSEQ multiplex PCR. The sample yields fewer than 65,000 clones, approximately 91% seen once. The specimen comprised CD4+ or CD8+ T cells sorted from blood, sampled in a trial of the OX40 agonist ivuxolimab. The TCR comes from an adult with an advanced solid tumor such as melanoma, head and neck, liver or kidney cancer. The V and J genes are TRBV27 and TRBJ1-1; maybe TRBD1 (6 bases). CDR3 sequence (DNA): TGTGCCAGCAGTTTCGGGACATTGAACACTGAAGCTTTCTTT. Encoded protein: CASSFGTLNTEAFF.